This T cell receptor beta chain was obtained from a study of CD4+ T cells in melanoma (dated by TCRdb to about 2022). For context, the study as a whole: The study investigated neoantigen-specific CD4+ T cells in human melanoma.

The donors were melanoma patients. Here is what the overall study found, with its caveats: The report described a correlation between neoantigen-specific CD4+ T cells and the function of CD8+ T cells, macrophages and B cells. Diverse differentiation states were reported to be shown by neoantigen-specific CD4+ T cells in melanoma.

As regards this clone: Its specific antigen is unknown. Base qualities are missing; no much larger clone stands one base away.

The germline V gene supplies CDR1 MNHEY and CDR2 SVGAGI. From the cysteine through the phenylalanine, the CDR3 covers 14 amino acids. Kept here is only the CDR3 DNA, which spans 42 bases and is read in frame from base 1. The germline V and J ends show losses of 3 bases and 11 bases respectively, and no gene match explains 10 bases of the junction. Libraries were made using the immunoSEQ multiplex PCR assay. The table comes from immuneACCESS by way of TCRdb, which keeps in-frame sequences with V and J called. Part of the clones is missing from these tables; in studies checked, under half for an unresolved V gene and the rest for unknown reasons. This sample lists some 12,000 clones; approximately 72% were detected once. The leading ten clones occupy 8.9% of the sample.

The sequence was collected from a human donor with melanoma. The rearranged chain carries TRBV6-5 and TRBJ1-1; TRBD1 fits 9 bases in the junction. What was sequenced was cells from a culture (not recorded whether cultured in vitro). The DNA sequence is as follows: TGTGCCAGCAGTTATCCCGGGACAGGGAACGAGGCTTTCTTT. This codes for CASSYPGTGNEAFF.